The text below deals with one T cell receptor beta chain. The data are from a study of T cells in Graves' hyperthyroidism and ophthalmopathy. Researchers took RNA transcripts and amplified the TCR beta CDR3 regions from them. First-round RT-PCR of the TCR CDR3 relied on the HTBI primer set. TCRdb recomputed calls from the multiplex PCR reads with MiXCR, one row per CDR3 protein. The sample shows about 620,000 distinct CDR3 sequences, 15% to 20% of them seen only once. The CDR3 consists of 15 residues. CDR1 is SGHDT and CDR2 is YYEEEE in the germline V gene. After removal of 4 bases from V and 3 bases from J, the junction contained 4 bases not matched to a gene. Patients aged 18 to 65 with hyperthyroidism were newly diagnosed, with duration under 2 months. An approximately 10 ml volume of fresh peripheral blood provided the PBMCs.

The TCR sequence derives from a woman under 40 with Graves' hyperthyroidism. The sequenced sample was blood. V and J are TRBV5-6 and TRBJ2-1, with TRBD2 matching 10 bases. CDR3 nucleotides: TGTGCCAGCAGCAAGGAGCGGGAGGGCTACAATGAGCAGTTCTTC. Translation gives CASSKEREGYNEQFF.